The 23 T cell receptor beta chains below were found in one sample sequenced in a study of tumor-infiltrating lymphocytes in primary liver carcinoma. Unsorted bulk tissue, roughly 20-32 mg of it, served as the source for co-extraction of RNA and DNA. From approximately 550 ng of total RNA, TCR beta-specific cDNA was reverse-transcribed using a constant-region primer. What produced the TCR beta libraries was three nested multiplex PCR rounds using slightly modified ARM-PCR. Amplification in the first two PCR rounds was performed using TRBV1-TRBV30 forward primers and a C-beta reverse primer for 10 cycles each. TCRdb ran MiXCR on the multiplex PCR reads and lists one entry per CDR3 protein. The sample lists tens of thousands of distinct CDR3 sequences; roughly 75% were seen once. Sequences were obtained from tumor-adjacent normal liver tissue. These receptors originate from a man aged 35 to 55 with primary liver carcinoma and hepatitis B virus infection.

This clonotype is labeled medium-sized. CDR3 nucleotides: TGCGCCAGCAGCCCGTTTTTGGGGGCCGTGGAAAAACTGTTTTTT. Residues: CASSPFLGAVEKLFF. This chain links TRBV4-1 with TRBJ1-4, with D perhaps TRBD1 (6 bases). CDR3 length: 15 amino acids. The V gene's germline CDR1 is MGHRA and CDR2 YSYEKL. V shed 4 bases and J shed 8 bases, with 17 bases lying between them.

Turning to this clonotype: Given a much more abundant clone one base away, this may be a read error. The chain couples TRBV11-2 to TRBJ2-5, with D possibly being TRBD1 or TRBD2 (5 bases each). The V gene's germline CDR1 is SGHAT and CDR2 FQNNGV. V shed 1 base and J shed 4 bases, with 16 bases lying between them. This CDR3 region has 16 residues. This chain's CDR3 is CASSLVSGRLRETQYF. CDR3 coding DNA: TGTGCCAGCAGCTTAGTGTCGGGACGCCTCCGAGAGACCCAGTACTTC. The full variable domain, in which reference TRBV11-2 and TRBJ2-5 provide the parts outside the CDR3, is EAGVAQSPRYKIIEKRQSVAFWCNPISGHATLYWYQQILGQGPKLLIQFQNNGVVDDSQLPKDRFSAERLKGVDSTLKIQPAKLEDSAVYLCASSLVSGRLRETQYFGPGTRLLVL.

Notes on this clonotype: No conserved phenylalanine or tryptophan is present at the end of the CDR3, so a read error is the likely explanation. The limits of the CDR3 on the DNA are not certain, so only TCRdb's listed CDR3 is given. This rearrangement joins TRBV11-1 to TRBJ2-1; the listed D gene, TRBD2, was not tested against the DNA. Both ends counted, the CDR3 spans 20 residues. From germline, CDR1 is SGHAT and CDR2 FQDESV (reference sequence). The CDR3 region is CASSIGKTSGASLFGNEQSY.

This clonotype showed up just a few times. V is TRBV4-1 and J is TRBJ2-1, with D perhaps matching TRBD2 (6 bases). Looked up from germline, CDR1 is MGHRA and CDR2 is YSYEKL. V was pared by 4 bases and J by 6 bases, with 16 bases between. This CDR3 contains 15 residues. The CDR3 loop reads CASSPAGGGGNEQFF. CDR3 DNA: TGCGCCAGCAGCCCAGCCGGGGGAGGCGGCAATGAGCAGTTCTTC.

Regarding this clonotype: A junction end diverges from the germline sequence, so it may reflect a read error. The J gene is TRBJ2-4, the V gene TRBV4-1; D uncertain. The CDR3 has 17 amino acids. From germline, CDR1 is MGHRA and CDR2 YSYEKL. Here the CDR3 DNA reads TGTGCCAGCAGCCAAGATACCGGTGCAAAAGCCAAAAACATTCAGTACTTC. This sequence encodes CASSQDTGAKAKNIQYF.

This clonotype was counted once. The junction shows a germline mismatch at one end, possibly a read error. The V gene is TRBV29-1, the J gene TRBJ2-5, with D possibly matching TRBD1 (5 bases). Germline lookup yields CDR1 SQVTM and CDR2 ANQGSEA. The CDR3 runs 14 residues. CDR3 DNA: TGCAGCGTTCTAGGTTTTGACAGCCAAGAGACCCAATACTTC. Translated, it gives CSVLGFDSQETQYF.

The rearrangement joins TRBV5-1 to TRBJ2-1; D tentatively fits TRBD1 or TRBD2 (5 bases each). Germline V CDR1 and CDR2: SGHRS, YFSETQ. The CDR3 has 13 residues. The V end was cut by 6 bases, the J end by 9 bases, with 16 bases between. The CDR3 spells CASTSTGLAEQFF. The CDR3 region has the DNA TGCGCCAGCACCTCGACGGGGCTAGCTGAGCAGTTCTTC.

This clonotype was seen many times. V is TRBV5-1 and J is TRBJ2-3; 9 bases align to TRBD2. From germline, CDR1 is SGHRS and CDR2 YFSETQ. The CDR3 contains 17 residues. V trimming: 0 bases; J trimming: 5 bases; junction bases outside the gene matches: 10. DNA of the CDR3: TGCGCCAGCAGCTTGGGGGAAGGAGCGGGAGGTATAGATACGCAGTATTTT. It encodes CASSLGEGAGGIDTQYF.

This clonotype has a count of ten or more. The chain links TRBV30 to TRBJ2-7; D perhaps matches TRBD2 (6 bases). Germline values: CDR1 GTSNPN, CDR2 SVGIG (reference sequence). The V end lost 3 bases, the J end lost 3 bases, and 15 bases lay between the germline ends. The CDR3 is 14 amino acids. The CDR3: CAWSPGGLGYEQYF. CDR3 nucleotides: TGTGCCTGGAGCCCAGGAGGGTTGGGCTACGAGCAGTACTTC.

The count of this clonotype is one. One end of the junction varies from germline; a read error may be responsible. The chain recombines TRBV12-3 or TRBV12-4 with TRBJ2-7, with D uncertain. The CDR3 covers 16 residues. The CDR3 here is CASILVVGLGFYEQYF. The CDR3 DNA is TGTGCCAGCATTTTAGTCGTGGGTCTCGGTTTCTACGAGCAGTACTTC.

The chain joins TRBV29-1 to TRBJ2-7; the D gene is possibly TRBD2 (6 bases). V lost 7 bases, J lost 2 bases, and 24 bases lay in between. The CDR3 consists of 16 residues. Germline-derived CDR1 and CDR2 are SQVTM and ANQGSEA. The CDR3 region has the DNA TGCAGCGCCATGACACTTGGGACTTGCACACCCTACGAGCAGTACTTC. Protein product: CSAMTLGTCTPYEQYF.

As concerns this clonotype: An end of the junction does not agree with germline; a read error may underlie this. The chain couples TRBV6-6 to TRBJ2-7; no reliable D call. The CDR3 is 15 amino acids. Germline lookup yields CDR1 MNHNY and CDR2 SVGAGI (reference sequence). CDR3 region: CASRYSTQKGYEQYF. DNA for the CDR3: TGTGCCAGCAGATACTCTACGCAAAAAGGGTACGAGCAGTACTTC.

The chain uses TRBV6-1 and TRBJ2-1, with D tentatively TRBD1 or TRBD2 (5 bases each). The CDR3 has 16 amino acids. The V gene lost 9 bases and the J gene lost 8 bases, with 26 bases spanning the gap. Germline V gene sequence: CDR1 MNHNS, CDR2 SASEGT. Written as DNA, the CDR3 is TGTGCCAGTACACTCAATTGGGTGGGGCCCGGGGATGAGCAGTTCTTC. Protein product: CASTLNWVGPGDEQFF.

Turning to this clonotype: The junction departs from the called germline gene at one end, perhaps through a read error. The chain uses TRBV4-3 and TRBJ2-7; D unclear. Per germline, CDR1 LGHNA and CDR2 YSLEER. This CDR3 has 14 amino acids. The CDR3 here is CASSHRFSIYEQYF. CDR3 sequence (DNA): TGTGCCAGCAGCCATCGCTTTAGCATCTACGAGCAGTACTTC.

Of note for this clonotype: This is likely a read error, given that the CDR3 carries no conserved phenylalanine or tryptophan at its end. The gene calls are TRBV4-3 and TRBJ2-1; D might be TRBD2 (5 bases). V was clipped by 0 bases and J by 8 bases, with 20 bases between them. Germline loops: CDR1 LGHNA, CDR2 YSLEER. CDR3 length: 17 amino acids. The CDR3 DNA follows: TGCGCCAGCAGCCAAGACCTAACGGGAAGGCCGTACGATGAGCAGTTCTTA. This sequence encodes CASSQDLTGRPYDEQFL.

In regard to this clonotype: At one boundary the junction diverges from the germline segment, which might be a read error. The chain uses TRBV2 and TRBJ2-6, with D perhaps matching TRBD1 (5 bases). Germline CDR1 SNHLY, CDR2 FYNNEI. This CDR3 is built from 14 residues. CDR3 DNA: TGTGCCAGCAGTATGGATTCTGGGGCAAACGTCCTGACTTTC. It codes for CASSMDSGANVLTF.

Concerning this clonotype: At one boundary the junction diverges from the germline segment, which might be a read error. The chain is built from TRBV5-6 and TRBJ1-2; 7 bases line up with TRBD1. This CDR3 is built from 16 residues. Germline-derived CDR1 and CDR2 are SGHDT and YYEEEE. Written as DNA, the CDR3 is TGTGCCAGCAGCGGCCGGACCGTGACAGGGACCTATGGCTACACTTTC. This encodes CASSGRTVTGTYGYTF.

Points on this clonotype: A much larger clone differs by one base, so this may be a read error. The rearrangement uses TRBV19 and TRBJ2-5; D call uncertain. Trimming took 4 bases from V and 1 from J, leaving 13 bases between them. Germline lookup yields CDR1 LNHDA and CDR2 SQIVND (reference sequence). This CDR3 comprises 15 residues. DNA for the CDR3: TGTGCCAGTAGTAGAACCAGCCGGAGCCAAGAGACCCAGTACTTC. Translation: CASSRTSRSQETQYF.

This clonotype is large. The chain links TRBV6-5 to TRBJ2-1, with 14 bases lining up with TRBD2. Germline V CDR1 and CDR2: MNHEY, SVGAGI. This CDR3 is 17 amino acids long. V was clipped by 0 bases and J by 7 bases; unmatched bases: 5. The CDR3 reads CASSYSGTSGRGNEQFF. CDR3 bases: TGTGCCAGCAGTTACTCCGGGACTAGCGGGAGAGGGAATGAGCAGTTCTTC.

Remarks on this clonotype: One end of the junction does not line up with germline, which may come from a read error. This sequence joins TRBV29-1 and TRBJ2-3; no definite D call. Germline V gives CDR1 SQVTM, CDR2 ANQGSEA. The CDR3 is made up of 11 amino acids. The CDR3 region is CSVGFSDMQYF. CDR3 bases: TGCAGCGTTGGGTTTTCGGATATGCAGTATTTT.

As regards this clonotype: The junction departs from the called germline gene at one end, perhaps through a read error. The CDR3 nucleotides are TGTGCCAGCAGTTTGGGTCTCGGCACTAGCGTCTACAAGCAGTACTTC. Translating it yields CASSLGLGTSVYKQYF. The chain couples TRBV12-3 or TRBV12-4 to TRBJ2-7; 7 bases agree with TRBD2. CDR3 length: 16 amino acids.

On this clonotype: The junction does not match germline at one end; this may be a read error. This sequence joins TRBV5-6 and TRBJ2-5; D possibly corresponds to TRBD2 (5 bases). This CDR3 contains 14 residues. The germline V gene encodes CDR1 SGHDT and CDR2 YYEEEE. The CDR3 reads CASRLEASRESQYF. The CDR3 DNA reads as TGTGCCAGTAGGTTGGAGGCTAGCCGAGAGTCCCAGTACTTC.

Details on this clonotype: A junction end diverges from the germline sequence, so it may reflect a read error. The V and J genes are TRBV29-1 and TRBJ2-5, with D possibly TRBD2 on 6 matching bases. CDR1 and CDR2 (germline): SQVTM, ANQGSEA. The CDR3 extends over 15 amino acids. The CDR3 loop reads CSVEELGGAQETHYF. DNA of the CDR3: TGCAGCGTTGAGGAGCTTGGCGGGGCTCAAGAGACCCATTACTTC.